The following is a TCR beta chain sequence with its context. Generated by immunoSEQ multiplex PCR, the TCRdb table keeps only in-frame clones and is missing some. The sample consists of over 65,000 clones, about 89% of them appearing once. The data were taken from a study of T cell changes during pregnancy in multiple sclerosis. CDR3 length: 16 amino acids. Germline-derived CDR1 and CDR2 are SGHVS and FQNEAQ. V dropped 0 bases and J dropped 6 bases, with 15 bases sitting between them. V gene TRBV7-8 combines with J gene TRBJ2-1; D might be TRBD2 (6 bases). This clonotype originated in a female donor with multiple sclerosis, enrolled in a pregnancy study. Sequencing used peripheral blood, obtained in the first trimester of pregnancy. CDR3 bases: TGTGCCAGCAGCTTAGCGGTCGGGGGAGCTTTCAATGAGCAGTTCTTC. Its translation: CASSLAVGGAFNEQFF.